The rows below give T cell receptor beta chains drawn from one sample of a study of blood T cell repertoires in COVID-19. Repertoires were generated with immunoSEQ multiplex PCR, while TCRdb's copy carries only in-frame clones and drops some. Of approximately 500,000 clones listed, less than 90% are singletons. Sequencing input: peripheral blood. These receptors all come from a woman in her 50s with COVID-19, enrolled during active disease. The CDR3 runs from the conserved cysteine through the conserved F or W. A D gene is named only where the DNA matches it firmly. The listing skips clone size in some rows; elsewhere it reads once, few, many or a size class.

NA | TRBJ1-5 | TRBV2 | few | TGTGCCAGCAGCCCTCGGGGTGCTCAGCCCCAGCATTTT | CASSPRGAQPQHF
NA | TRBJ1-1 | TRBV28 | NA | TGTGCCAGCAGTTTATTGGGAGGAGACACTGAAGCTTTCTTT | CASSLLGGDTEAFF
NA | TRBJ1-6 | TRBV7-3 | NA | TGTGCCAGCAGCTTAGGGACTCGTAATTCACCCCTCCACTTT | CASSLGTRNSPLHF
NA | TRBJ1-6 | TRBV6-5 | NA | TGTGCCAGCAGTCAGAGGAATAGCTATTCACCCCTCCACTTT | CASSQRNSYSPLHF
TRBD2 | TRBJ2-3 | TRBV2 | NA | TGTGCCAGCAGTCTAGCGGGAGAGGATACGCAGTATTTT | CASSLAGEDTQYF
TRBD1 | TRBJ1-6 | TRBV30 | NA | TGTGCCGGAAACCGGGACAGCAATTCACCCCTCCACTTT | CAGNRDSNSPLHF
TRBD1 | TRBJ1-1 | TRBV6-5 | NA | TGTGCCAGCACCGCTCCGGGACAGGGTCTAGCTGAAGCTTTCTTT | CASTAPGQGLAEAFF
NA | TRBJ1-2 | TRBV19 | NA | TGTGCCAGTAGTATTCAGGGGATAGGCGGCTACACCTTC | CASSIQGIGGYTF
NA | TRBJ1-1 | TRBV7-8 | NA | TGTGCCAGCAGCTCTTTGGTCGGGGGGCAGGTGAACACTGAAGCTTTCTTT | CASSSLVGGQVNTEAFF
TRBD1 | TRBJ2-7 | TRBV30 | NA | TGTGCCTGTGGCCGGGACAGTTCTTCCGAGCAGTACTTC | CACGRDSSSEQYF
TRBD1 | TRBJ2-1 | TRBV4-1 | NA | TGCGCCAGCAGCCAAGGACGAGCCAGGGGGTCCGACAATGAGCAGTTCTTC | CASSQGRARGSDNEQFF
TRBD2 | TRBJ2-3 | TRBV30 | NA | TGTGCCTGGAGCCCTAAACTAGCGGGGGGCACAGATACGCAGTATTTT | CAWSPKLAGGTDTQYF
NA | TRBJ1-3 | TRBV5-1 | NA | TGCGCCAGCAGCCGGCTACAGGGCAATGTCTCTGGAAACACCATATATTTT | CASSRLQGNVSGNTIYF